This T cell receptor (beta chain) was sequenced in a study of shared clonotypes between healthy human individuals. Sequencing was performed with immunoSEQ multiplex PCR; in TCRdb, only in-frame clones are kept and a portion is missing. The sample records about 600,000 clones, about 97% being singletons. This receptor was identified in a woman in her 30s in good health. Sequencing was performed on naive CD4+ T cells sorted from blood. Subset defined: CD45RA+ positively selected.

The CDR3 bases are TGTGCCAGCAGGTTGACAGGGGGAGGTGGCTACACCTTC. Its translation: CASRLTGGGGYTF. The V gene is TRBV7-8, the J gene TRBJ1-2, with TRBD1 matching 9 bases. Germline assignment: CDR1 SGHVS and CDR2 FQNEAQ. Germline trimming cut 6 bases from V and 7 bases from J; bases unmatched to any gene: 6. This CDR3 is built from 13 residues.